The clone carrying this T cell receptor beta chain was seen once. Antigen unknown. This sequence may be a read error, since a much larger clone differs from it by one base. Purified naive CD4+ T cells were depleted of CD25+ Tregs. Trimming took off 5 bases at V and 2 bases at J, with 13 bases between the two ends. The CDR3 is 14 residues long. The V gene's germline CDR1 is SGHVS and CDR2 FQNEAQ. TCRdb fed the 5' RACE reads into MiXCR, producing one record per CDR3 protein. The sample comprises about 53,000 distinct CDR3 sequences, around 26% of which are singletons, and 2.5% to 4% rests with the top ten. Study-level results: Greatest tumor Treg TCR overlap was with tumor naive CD4+ cells. Whole repertoires were not studied in the larger cohort, only one V-J beta rearrangement. Tumor memory CD4+ T cell TCR gene usage clustered with blood and lymph node memory CD4+ cells and lymph node naive CD4+ cells.

The chain recombines TRBV7-8 with TRBJ2-7; a weak D match, TRBD2 (5 bases). The specimen sequenced was tumor-infiltrating naive CD4+ T cells sorted from the breast tumor. Subset: naive CD4+ T cells, CD4+CD45RA+CD25-. The clonotype was recovered from a female donor with breast cancer. The CDR3, as DNA: TGTGCCAGCAGCCCCAGAGGACTCGCCTACGAGCAGTACTTC. Its translation is CASSPRGLAYEQYF.